This T cell receptor (beta chain) was documented in a study of shared clonotypes between healthy human individuals. Regarding the study as a whole: Since donors were few, the genetic and exposure-history diversity represented was limited.

This clone was detected only once. What it recognizes is unknown. Every donor, a Caucasian adult, lived in Nashville, Tennessee. The CDR3 sequence is 14 residues long. Germline CDR1 reads MNHEY; CDR2 reads SMNVEV (reference sequence). The trim removed 5 bases at V and 3 bases at J, leaving 6 bases unmatched. TCRdb's copy holds only in-frame clones and misses some; the assay was immunoSEQ multiplex PCR. Counted here are 450,000 to 650,000 clones, around 78% occurring once; the ten biggest clones make up approximately 12%. V gene TRBV27 combines with J gene TRBJ2-7; 8 nucleotides align to TRBD2. This sequence originates from a woman between 40 and 55 years old in good health. Some clones in this sample may be carry-over from other donors' samples. Sequencing used PBMCs. The CDR3 region has the DNA TGTGCCAGCAGTCCCCAGCGGGAGTTCTACGAGCAGTACTTC. Residues: CASSPQREFYEQYF.